This TCR beta chain emerged from a study of T cell responses to AZD1222 COVID-19 vaccine (dated by TCRdb to the early 2020s). Regarding the complete study: AZD1222 recipients whose second dose came at about 4 weeks and those whose second dose came at about 12 weeks were combined into one group, since spike-specific TCR depth and breadth did not differ between the two schedules. TCR sequencing covered 230 or so trial participants: 200 to 210 given two doses of AZD1222 and around 25 given two doses of MenACWY control vaccine. Trial participants were enrolled by age into 18-55, 56-69 and 70-plus year subgroups, with roughly 150, 30 and 60 TCR-sequenced participants respectively. Overall study outcomes, separate from this receptor: Most participants were white British and females outnumbered males, and the authors suggested that clonal diversity may have been underestimated. Vaccine-associated CD4 TCRs spanned the whole spike protein, with dominant responses in regions 160-218 and 743-854. Because no day 14 peak-response samples were available, repertoires were characterized only after the peak T cell response. Epitopes outside the regions mutated in the B.1.351 and B.1.1.7 variants were reportedly recognized by nearly half of the unique spike-specific TCRs. Conclusions about previously exposed vaccinees are limited because only six or seven AZD1222 recipients were SARS-CoV-2 seropositive at baseline. Spike-specific TCR breadth and depth rose significantly after two AZD1222 doses compared with day 0 and with MenACWY recipients. In the small 56-69-year group, the increase in depth fell short of significance, most likely because of low power.

This clone occurred once. What this receptor recognizes is not known. No per-base quality is available; no much larger clone lies one base away. The CDR3 regions of human TCRbeta chains were subjected to immunosequencing. The original methods were these. Repertoire TCRs were matched against a reference library of SARS-CoV-2-specific TCRs generated with the MIRA antigen-specificity platform. Breadth was defined as the fraction of unique TCRs that were SARS-CoV-2-associated. Depth was defined as the fraction of total T cells that were SARS-CoV-2-associated. Using the MIRA data, each spike-specific TCR was assigned both to the spike region to which the TCR was reactive and to a CD4 or CD8 class. Log10-transformed breadth and depth values were compared by one-way ANOVA with Sidak's multiple comparisons tests. TCRdb carries this immuneACCESS record with in-frame sequences only. Its versions omit some clonotypes, under half of them owing to an unresolved V gene in the studies checked, with the rest unexplained. The V and J calls and clone size were taken over from that table, and D and trimming were inferred from the DNA. The sample table records roughly 170,000 clones; almost 90% of these occur just once. The top ten hold around 0.5% of the sample.

The junction shows trimming of 8 bases on V and 0 bases on J, plus 11 bases between the germline ends. Reading the germline V gene gives CDR1 SNHLY and CDR2 FYNNEI. The CDR3 contains 14 residues, cysteine and phenylalanine counted. The only DNA kept is the CDR3, 42 bases in frame from the first base. What the time point label conveys for this sample: baseline before first vaccination. The vaccinee samples were drawn from two UK trials, COV001 and COV002, one of which was a single-blind randomized controlled phase 2/3 trial testing AZD1222 (ChAdOx1 nCoV-19) in healthy adults. For TCRbeta chain sequencing, PBMC samples from trial participants were taken at day 0 and at day 28 after the second dose.

Specimen: peripheral blood, collected on day 0 of AZD1222 vaccination. The TCR comes from an adult in good health. The sequence joins TRBV2 to TRBJ1-5, and possibly TRBD1, on 6 matching bases. The sequence in DNA is TGTGCCAGCTCAGGACAGAATAGCAATCAGCCCCAGCATTTT. This gives the protein CASSGQNSNQPQHF.